Below, 21 T cell receptor beta chains from the same sample are listed, as sequenced in a study of PD-L1 blockade in urothelial cancer. Sequencing was performed with immunoSEQ multiplex PCR; in TCRdb, only in-frame clones are kept and a portion is missing. The data hold approximately 94,000 clones, with 87% observed a single time. The time point here: pretreatment peripheral blood. The sequencing used PBMCs, collected around atezolizumab (anti-PD-L1) treatment. Receptors were obtained from a man in his sixties with urothelial cancer.

The genes are TRBV15 and TRBJ2-2, with D perhaps matching TRBD1 (5 bases). The CDR3 consists of 16 residues. From germline, CDR1 is LNHNV and CDR2 YYDKDF (reference sequence). V was pared by 3 bases and J by 1 base, with 12 bases between. The CDR3 region is CATSSSITGNTGELFF. CDR3 sequence (DNA): TGTGCCACCAGCAGTTCCATTACAGGGAACACCGGGGAGCTGTTTTTT.

The V and J genes are TRBV5-1 and TRBJ1-4, with D possibly being TRBD1 (6 bases). The CDR3 is 14 amino acids. Trimming stripped 4 bases from V and 8 bases from J, with 15 bases between. Germline CDR1 reads SGHRS; CDR2 reads YFSETQ. The DNA for the CDR3 is TGCGCCAGCAGCCCAGGACAGACGCGGGAAAAACTGTTTTTT. Amino acids: CASSPGQTREKLFF.

The chain links TRBV21-1 to TRBJ2-7; the table's D call, TRBD1, was not checked against the DNA. TRBV21-1 is noted as a pseudogene. CDR3 length: 14 amino acids. The DNA for the CDR3 is TGTGCCAGCAGCAAAATCACAGGGAGAGGAGAGCAGTACTTC. Translated: CASSKITGRGEQYF.

This chain links TRBV10-3 with TRBJ2-1; 7 positions agree with TRBD1. Germline CDR1 and CDR2: ENHRY and SYGVKD. With V trimmed by 10 bases and J by 7 bases, 13 bases remained unmatched. The CDR3 extends over 14 amino acids. The CDR3 DNA follows: TGTGCCACCACAGGGGCCGCATTTAAGAATGAGCAGTTCTTC. This sequence encodes CATTGAAFKNEQFF.

The chain carries TRBV18 and TRBJ2-2; D gene uncertain. V lost 3 bases to trimming and J lost 0 bases, with 8 bases between them. Germline V gene lookup returns CDR1 KGHSH and CDR2 LQKENI. This CDR3 region has 15 residues. The CDR3 DNA sequence: TGTGCCAGCTCACCGAGCAAAGCGAACACCGGGGAGCTGTTTTTT. It encodes CASSPSKANTGELFF.

The chain joins TRBV28 to TRBJ2-7; a possible D gene is TRBD2 (6 bases). The V and J ends lost 2 bases and 7 bases respectively, with 21 bases between them. Germline assignment: CDR1 MDHEN and CDR2 SYDVKM. This CDR3 has 16 amino acids. CDR3 sequence: CASSLTSGLMSFEQYF. The CDR3 DNA sequence: TGTGCCAGCAGTTTAACTTCGGGACTGATGTCTTTTGAGCAGTACTTC.

The chain joins TRBV7-2 to TRBJ1-5; D might be TRBD1 (6 bases). V lost 1 base to trimming and J lost 0 bases, with 13 bases between them. This CDR3 region has 17 residues. Germline assignment: CDR1 SGHTA and CDR2 FQGNSA. CDR3 loop: CASSLGGTQYSNQPQHF. The CDR3 nucleotides are TGTGCCAGCAGCTTAGGTGGGACACAGTATAGCAATCAGCCCCAGCATTTT.

The chain uses TRBV27 and TRBJ1-1; no definite D call. Trimming removed 6 bases from V and 4 bases from J, with 12 bases in between. The germline CDR1 and CDR2 sequences are MNHEY and SMNVEV (reference sequence). CDR3 length: 13 residues. The CDR3, as DNA: TGTGCCAGCAGCCTTACCAGGCCCACTGAAGCTTTCTTT. Its protein product is CASSLTRPTEAFF.

Only one count was recorded for this clone. The rearrangement uses TRBV2 and TRBJ1-4; 7 bases align to TRBD1. The V gene's germline CDR1 is SNHLY and CDR2 FYNNEI. The CDR3 has 15 amino acids. After removal of 4 bases from V and 4 bases from J, the junction contained 6 bases not matched to a gene. For the CDR3, the DNA is TGTGCCAGCAGTGGGACGCCAGGGGGTAATGAAAAACTGTTTTTT. Amino acid sequence: CASSGTPGGNEKLFF.

This clone was seen once. The V and J genes are TRBV27 and TRBJ1-2; no firm D call. The CDR3 extends over 15 amino acids. V gave up 4 bases and J gave up 3 bases, with 15 bases separating them. CDR1 is MNHEY, CDR2 SMNVEV, per germline (reference sequence). In DNA form, the CDR3 reads TGTGCCAGCAGTTCCGGGTACGGGTACGACTATGGCTACACCTTC. The encoded protein is CASSSGYGYDYGYTF.

Only a few counts were recorded for this clone. J is TRBJ1-3 and V is TRBV30; 7 bases match TRBD1. Germline values: CDR1 GTSNPN, CDR2 SVGIG (reference sequence). The CDR3 spans 14 residues. The junction had 5 bases not matched to a gene; V was cut back by 2 bases and J by 4 bases. The CDR3 bases are TGTGCCTGGAGTCCGGGACAGCCAGGAAACACCATATATTTT. Its protein product is CAWSPGQPGNTIYF.

The chain employs TRBV5-6 and TRBJ2-5; D is perhaps TRBD2 (7 bases). The ends were cut back, 2 bases at V and 4 bases at J, with 12 bases in the middle. Germline V CDR1 and CDR2: SGHDT, YYEEEE. The length of the CDR3 is 14 residues. Here the CDR3 reads CASSFWGGGETQYF. Here the CDR3 DNA reads TGTGCCAGCAGCTTCTGGGGAGGGGGAGAGACCCAGTACTTC. The full variable domain, completed using reference TRBV5-6 and TRBJ2-5, is DAGVTQSPTHLIKTRGQQVTLRCSPKSGHDTVSWYQQALGQGPQFIFQYYEEEERQRGNFPDRFSGHQFPNYSSELNVNALLLGDSALYLCASSFWGGGETQYFGPGTRLLVL.

The chain carries TRBV6-1 and TRBJ2-1; D might be TRBD2 (6 bases). Germline V gene lookup returns CDR1 MNHNS and CDR2 SASEGT. Trimming pared 10 bases from V and 4 bases from J, leaving 14 bases between. This CDR3 has 13 residues. The CDR3 coding sequence is TGTGCCACTAATCCGGGACTTTACAATGAGCAGTTCTTC. Its translation is CATNPGLYNEQFF.

The V and J genes are TRBV9 and TRBJ1-3; 8 bases match TRBD1. The CDR3 loop spans 17 amino acids. V gave up 1 base and J gave up 0 bases; unmatched junction bases: 6. CDR1 is SGDLS, CDR2 YYNGEE, per germline. The CDR3 DNA is TGTGCCAGCAGCGTAAGACCAACAGGGGGCTCTGGAAACACCATATATTTT. It is translated as CASSVRPTGGSGNTIYF.

The V and J genes are TRBV10-1 and TRBJ2-7, with TRBD1 matching 9 bases. Germline V gene lookup returns CDR1 WNHNN and CDR2 SYGVQD (reference sequence). The CDR3 is made up of 15 amino acids. J was trimmed by 2 bases and V by 6 bases; bases with no gene match: 8. Here the CDR3 reads CASRSQGARTYEQYF. CDR3 DNA sequence: TGCGCCAGCAGGTCACAGGGGGCAAGAACCTACGAGCAGTACTTC.

The chain has TRBV5-1 and TRBJ2-3, with D possibly being TRBD2 (7 bases). The length of the CDR3 is 14 residues. Trimming stripped 5 bases from V and 2 bases from J, with 12 bases between. CDR1 is SGHRS and CDR2 is YFSETQ in the germline V gene. The CDR3 bases are TGCGCCAGCAGTTCCGGGGGGCCCACAGATACGCAGTATTTT. This gives the protein CASSSGGPTDTQYF.

The chain carries TRBV7-3 and TRBJ1-1, with D unclear. This CDR3 is built from 13 residues. Between the trimmed V and J ends, which lost 3 bases and 11 bases, there was a span of 16 bases. Germline V gene data show CDR1 as SGHTA and CDR2 as FQGTGA. The CDR3 loop is CASSLELSSGAFF. The CDR3 nucleotides are TGTGCCAGCAGCTTGGAACTCTCCTCGGGGGCTTTCTTT.

The chain is built from TRBV5-1 and TRBJ2-1; 7 positions match TRBD2. The CDR3 spans 13 residues. Germline lookup yields CDR1 SGHRS and CDR2 YFSETQ. With V trimmed by 3 bases and J by 4 bases, 1 base remained unmatched. The CDR3 bases are TGCGCCAGCAGCTGGGGACTATACAATGAGCAGTTCTTC. It encodes CASSWGLYNEQFF.

This clone came up a few times. This chain joins TRBV7-2 and TRBJ2-1, with TRBD1 matching 10 bases. There are 13 residues in the CDR3. V trimming: 4 bases; J trimming: 7 bases; junction bases outside the gene matches: 1. The germline V gene has CDR1 SGHTA and CDR2 FQGNSA. DNA for the CDR3: TGTGCCAGCAGCTGGGACAGGGGAAATGAGCAGTTCTTC. This gives the protein CASSWDRGNEQFF.

This sequence joins TRBV5-1 and TRBJ1-6; 9 bases are a match to TRBD1. Unmatched junction bases numbered 2, after V lost 2 bases and J lost 5 bases. CDR1 and CDR2 (germline): SGHRS, YFSETQ. The CDR3 has 15 amino acids. The CDR3, as DNA: TGCGCCAGCAGCTTACAGGGGGCCGATAATTCACCCCTCCACTTT. It translates to CASSLQGADNSPLHF.

The V gene is TRBV6-1, the J gene TRBJ1-2; 7 positions agree with TRBD1. With 7 bases clipped from V and 3 bases from J, the junction kept 5 bases outside the gene matches. Looked up from germline, CDR1 is MNHNS and CDR2 is SASEGT. The CDR3 loop spans 13 amino acids. The CDR3 loop reads CASTLDRDYGYTF. CDR3 coding DNA: TGTGCCAGCACCTTAGACAGGGACTATGGCTACACCTTC.